Each of the 5 T cell receptor beta chains below was sequenced from the same sample in a study of blood T cell repertoires in COVID-19. Profiled with immunoSEQ multiplex PCR; TCRdb holds only in-frame clones, not every one. Of roughly 100,000 clones detected, 60% to 85% appear once; the ten largest clones hold about 10%. Sequenced: peripheral blood. These receptors all stem from an elderly woman with acute or convalescent COVID-19.

Worth noting for this clone: This same CDR3 is encoded by further DNA sequences in the sample. The chain carries TRBV12-3 or TRBV12-4 and TRBJ1-2; 9 bases agree with TRBD1. CDR3 length: 13 residues. The V and J ends lost 3 bases and 4 bases, in that order; junction bases with no gene match: 0. The chain's CDR3 is CASSLGQGYGYTF. CDR3 DNA sequence: TGTGCCAGCAGTTTGGGACAGGGCTATGGCTACACCTTC.

The gene calls are TRBV5-1 and TRBJ2-7; D possibly corresponds to TRBD2 (5 bases). The germline V gene has CDR1 SGHRS and CDR2 YFSETQ. V gave up 0 bases and J gave up 2 bases, with 12 bases separating them. This CDR3 has 15 amino acids. CDR3: CASSLDPGKAYEQYF. The CDR3 nucleotides read TGCGCCAGCAGCTTGGATCCGGGAAAGGCCTACGAGCAGTACTTC.

The V gene is TRBV7-9, the J gene TRBJ2-1; perhaps TRBD1 as D (6 bases). The CDR3 is made up of 13 amino acids. CDR1 is SEHNR and CDR2 is FQNEAQ in the germline V gene (reference sequence). The ends were cut back, 7 bases at V and 5 bases at J, with 12 bases in the middle. The CDR3 coding sequence is TGTGCCAGCAACTCGGACAGAAACAATGAGCAGTTCTTC. It encodes CASNSDRNNEQFF. The variable domain in full, with the rest retrieved from reference TRBV7-9 and TRBJ2-1, is DTGVSQNPRHKITKRGQNVTFRCDPISEHNRLYWYRQTLGQGPEFLTYFQNEAQLEKSRLLSDRFSAERPKGSFSTLEIQRTEQGDSAMYLCASNSDRNNEQFFGPGTRLTVL.

The chain joins TRBV10-2 to TRBJ1-2, with 8 bases aligning to TRBD1. The CDR3 spans 15 residues. Looked up from germline, CDR1 is WSHSY and CDR2 is SAAADI. V was clipped by 6 bases and J by 8 bases; unmatched bases: 14. The CDR3 loop is CASRGTGASTGGYTF. CDR3 in DNA: TGCGCCAGCAGGGGGACAGGCGCCTCCACGGGCGGCTACACCTTC.

This sequence joins TRBV19 and TRBJ1-5; unclear D gene. This CDR3 comprises 15 residues. V was trimmed by 5 bases and J by 0 bases, leaving 11 bases between them. CDR1 is LNHDA, CDR2 SQIVND, per germline (reference sequence). The CDR3 loop is CASSWARDSNQPQHF. The CDR3, as DNA: TGTGCCAGTAGTTGGGCACGAGATAGCAATCAGCCCCAGCATTTT.